These 29 T cell receptor beta chains came from one sample sequenced in a study of blood T cell repertoires in COVID-19. Some clones are missing from TCRdb's copy, which holds only in-frame ones; the method was immunoSEQ multiplex PCR. The sample has fewer than 70,000 clones; roughly 86% are singletons. The sequenced sample consisted of peripheral blood. All receptors derive from a man between 60 and 70 years old with active or convalescent COVID-19.

The sample holds one count of this clone. The rearrangement links TRBV5-4 to TRBJ2-1; TRBD2 aligns across 8 bases. The CDR3 runs 15 residues. Germline V gives CDR1 SGHNT, CDR2 YYREEE (reference sequence). J was trimmed by 8 bases and V by 1 base; bases with no gene match: 8. The CDR3 DNA is TGTGCCAGCAGCTTGTCAGGTAGCGGGGTCTATGAGCAGTTCTTC. This sequence encodes CASSLSGSGVYEQFF.

The chain couples TRBV7-2 to TRBJ2-5, with 7 positions matching TRBD2. The CDR3 sequence is 16 residues long. Germline assignment: CDR1 SGHTA and CDR2 FQGNSA. With 5 bases clipped from V and 1 base from J, the junction kept 10 bases outside the gene matches. The CDR3 reads CASSPRGAGIQETQYF. The CDR3 DNA is TGTGCCAGCAGCCCGAGGGGAGCGGGAATCCAAGAGACCCAGTACTTC. Together with reference TRBV7-2 and TRBJ2-5, the CDR3 gives the full variable domain: GAGVSQSPSNKVTEKGKDVELRCDPISGHTALYWYRQSLGQGLEFLIYFQGNSAPDKSGLPSDRFSAERTGGSVSTLTIQRTQQEDSAVYLCASSPRGAGIQETQYFGPGTRLLVL.

The rearrangement links TRBV5-8 to TRBJ2-7; weak D call: TRBD2 (6 bases). The V gene's germline CDR1 is SGHTS and CDR2 YDEGEE. This CDR3 contains 15 residues. The V end was cut by 4 bases, the J end by 3 bases, with 17 bases between. The CDR3 is CASSPPRSGYYEQYF. The CDR3 DNA is TGTGCCAGCAGCCCACCAAGGAGCGGGTACTACGAGCAGTACTTC.

Here the CDR3 DNA reads TGTGCCAGCAGTTCTGGACAGGGAGCTTTAGGCTACACCTTC. It yields the protein CASSSGQGALGYTF. The gene calls are TRBV2 and TRBJ1-2, with 8 bases aligning to TRBD1. V lost 5 bases and J lost 8; bases outside the gene matches: 10. This CDR3 region has 14 residues. CDR1 is SNHLY, CDR2 FYNNEI, per germline.

This chain joins TRBV6-1 and TRBJ2-7; 8 nucleotides agree with TRBD1. The CDR3 sequence is 14 residues long. With 6 bases clipped from V and 2 bases from J, the junction kept 6 bases outside the gene matches. Germline loops: CDR1 MNHNS, CDR2 SASEGT. The CDR3 DNA follows: TGTGCCAGCAGGGACGGGACAGGCCCCTACGAGCAGTACTTC. Translating gives CASRDGTGPYEQYF.

The chain carries TRBV18 and TRBJ2-5, with TRBD2 matching over 10 bases. This CDR3 comprises 16 residues. Trimming cost V 2 bases and J 4 bases; bases outside gene matches: 7. Germline CDR1 KGHSH, CDR2 LQKENI. DNA for the CDR3: TGTGCCAGCTCACCAGTTCTAGCGGGAGCGGCAGAGACCCAGTACTTC. Translating gives CASSPVLAGAAETQYF.

This chain uses TRBV27 with TRBJ2-1, with 8 nucleotides matching TRBD2. Germline V gene sequence: CDR1 MNHEY, CDR2 SMNVEV (reference sequence). After removal of 5 bases from V and 6 bases from J, the junction contained 18 bases not matched to a gene. CDR3 length equals 18 residues. For the CDR3, the DNA is TGTGCCAGCAGTACGGGACAACGAGGGGGACTAGTGGCCAATGAGCAGTTCTTC. Its protein is CASSTGQRGGLVANEQFF.

The genes are TRBV7-9 and TRBJ2-5; 8 bases match TRBD1. CDR1 is SEHNR and CDR2 is FQNEAQ in the germline V gene (reference sequence). CDR3 length: 15 residues. V gave up 4 bases and J gave up 7 bases; unmatched junction bases: 11. The CDR3 here is CASSSPGQGIGTQYF. CDR3 nucleotides: TGTGCCAGCAGCTCGCCTGGACAGGGCATTGGGACCCAGTACTTC.

The chain links TRBV11-2 to TRBJ2-2; D unresolved. V lost 3 bases and J 3 bases, leaving 2 bases between the germline ends. This CDR3 comprises 12 residues. Germline-derived CDR1 and CDR2 are SGHAT and FQNNGV. The CDR3 region is CASSFDTGELFF. The CDR3 coding sequence is TGTGCCAGCAGCTTCGACACCGGGGAGCTGTTTTTT.

This clone was seen more than once but under ten times. This sequence joins TRBV27 and TRBJ1-6; no firm D call. Trimming took off 5 bases at V and 8 bases at J, with 10 bases between the two ends. The CDR3 sequence is 13 residues long. Germline V gene data show CDR1 as MNHEY and CDR2 as SMNVEV (reference sequence). CDR3 sequence: CASSPRRDSPLHF. The CDR3 nucleotides are TGTGCCAGCAGTCCCCGAAGAGATTCACCCCTCCACTTT.

The rearrangement joins TRBV2 to TRBJ1-5; 7 bases match TRBD1. This CDR3 region has 14 residues. V gave up 7 bases and J gave up 4 bases; unmatched junction bases: 7. In germline, CDR1 is SNHLY, CDR2 FYNNEI. The CDR3 DNA reads TGTGCCAGCACGGGACAGTTATCTAATCAGCCCCAGCATTTT. This encodes CASTGQLSNQPQHF.

CDR3 protein: CASRPGGLQETQYF. The DNA of the CDR3 is TGTGCCAGCAGGCCCGGGGGGTTACAAGAGACCCAGTACTTC. The chain employs TRBV6-5 and TRBJ2-5, with TRBD2 matching 7 bases. This CDR3 has 14 residues. V was clipped by 6 bases and J by 2 bases; unmatched bases: 6. Germline CDR1 and CDR2: MNHEY and SVGAGI.

The chain has TRBV7-3 and TRBJ2-1, with D unresolved. CDR1 is SGHTA and CDR2 is FQGTGA in the germline V gene. V lost 4 bases and J 2 bases, leaving 6 bases between the germline ends. CDR3 length: 13 residues. CDR3 bases: TGTGCCAGCAGCTGGCAGGCCTACAATGAGCAGTTCTTC. As protein: CASSWQAYNEQFF.

J is TRBJ2-1 and V is TRBV6-2 or TRBV6-3; 13 positions agree with TRBD2. Per germline, CDR1 MNHEY and CDR2 SVGEGT. This CDR3 is built from 16 residues. V shed 5 bases and J 4 bases; nucleotides not matched to a gene: 5. The CDR3 region is CASSDQLAGGYNEQFF. For the CDR3, the DNA is TGTGCCAGCAGTGACCAACTAGCGGGGGGGTACAATGAGCAGTTCTTC.

This sequence joins TRBV6-2 or TRBV6-3 and TRBJ2-1, with 7 bases matching TRBD2. V gave up 2 bases and J gave up 6 bases; unmatched junction bases: 4. The CDR3 is 14 amino acids. Germline lookup yields CDR1 MNHEY and CDR2 SVGEGT. The CDR3 bases are TGTGCCAGCAGTTACGGGGCTAGCGGCAATGAGCAGTTCTTC. This translates into CASSYGASGNEQFF.

The chain joins TRBV3-1 (or the pseudogene TRBV3-2) to TRBJ2-7, with 9 bases matching TRBD2. The ends lost 2 bases at V and 4 bases at J; junction bases unmatched: 6. Germline V gene lookup returns CDR1 LGHDT and CDR2 YNNKEL (reference sequence). The CDR3 spans 15 residues. The CDR3 DNA reads as TGTGCCAGCAGCCAACCCGTAGCGGGGGCGTACGAGCAGTACTTC. Translated: CASSQPVAGAYEQYF.

The chain recombines TRBV2 with TRBJ1-2; no clear D. The germline gives CDR1 SNHLY, CDR2 FYNNEI. V was clipped by 4 bases and J by 5 bases, with 11 bases between them. The CDR3 has 13 residues. The CDR3 protein is CASSVRQAYGYTF. The CDR3 region has the DNA TGTGCCAGCAGTGTACGGCAGGCTTATGGCTACACCTTC.

The chain uses TRBV7-8 and TRBJ2-7; 7 nucleotides match TRBD1. The CDR3 runs to 14 residues. The ends lost 4 bases at V and 3 bases at J; junction bases unmatched: 6. CDR1 and CDR2 (germline): SGHVS, FQNEAQ. In DNA, the CDR3 is TGTGCCAGCAGCTACTTGGGACAGTACTACGAGCAGTACTTC. Translated: CASSYLGQYYEQYF.

This rearrangement joins TRBV7-3 to TRBJ2-1; the D gene is possibly TRBD1 (6 bases). Deletions cut 5 bases from V and 1 base from J, with 9 bases between. CDR1 and CDR2 from the germline V gene are SGHTA and FQGTGA. This CDR3 has 14 amino acids. The CDR3 loop reads CASSQGQSYNEQFF. In DNA form, the CDR3 reads TGTGCCAGCAGCCAAGGACAGTCCTACAATGAGCAGTTCTTC.

This chain joins TRBV2 and TRBJ2-7, with 16 bases aligning to TRBD2. The germline CDR1 and CDR2 sequences are SNHLY and FYNNEI. The CDR3 runs 18 residues. V dropped 1 base and J dropped 2; count of bases not matched to a gene: 5. The CDR3 here is CASSEESGLAGGPYEQYF. The CDR3 DNA reads TGTGCCAGCAGTGAAGAATCGGGACTAGCGGGAGGGCCCTACGAGCAGTACTTC.

This sequence joins TRBV19 and TRBJ2-5; weak D call: TRBD2 (5 bases). Germline V lookup: CDR1 LNHDA, CDR2 SQIVND (reference sequence). This CDR3 is built from 13 residues. The V gene lost 3 bases and the J gene lost 2 bases, with 7 bases spanning the gap. This CDR3 reads CASSMRGQETQYF. CDR3 nucleotide sequence: TGTGCCAGTAGTATGCGAGGGCAAGAGACCCAGTACTTC.

The V call is TRBV18, the J call TRBJ2-7, with 16 bases fitting TRBD2. This CDR3 has 18 residues. CDR1 KGHSH and CDR2 LQKENI come from the germline V gene. The junction had 9 bases not matched to a gene; V was cut back by 3 bases and J by 4 bases. CDR3 region: CASSPPGLAGGPGYEQYF. CDR3 DNA sequence: TGTGCCAGCTCACCGCCGGGACTAGCGGGAGGGCCGGGGTACGAGCAGTACTTC.

J is TRBJ2-7 and V is TRBV18; 10 bases map to TRBD2. The V gene end was trimmed by 0 bases and the J gene end by 4 bases; junction bases not matched to a gene: 6. CDR1 and CDR2 (germline): KGHSH, LQKENI. The CDR3 has 16 amino acids. CDR3 DNA sequence: TGTGCCAGCTCACCACCTACTAGCGGGAAGACTTACGAGCAGTACTTC. Translated, it gives CASSPPTSGKTYEQYF.

This chain connects TRBV7-9 to TRBJ1-1; D is unresolved. The CDR3 runs to 12 residues. Trimming pared 5 bases from V and 11 bases from J, leaving 15 bases between. From germline, CDR1 is SEHNR and CDR2 FQNEAQ (reference sequence). The CDR3 reads CASSAGRESAFF. DNA for the CDR3: TGTGCCAGCAGCGCAGGCAGAGAATCGGCTTTCTTT.

The chain couples TRBV7-9 to TRBJ2-3; 11 nucleotides align to TRBD1. Germline V gene sequence: CDR1 SEHNR, CDR2 FQNEAQ (reference sequence). CDR3 size: 14 residues. The V gene end was trimmed by 5 bases and the J gene end by 4 bases; junction bases not matched to a gene: 2. CDR3 DNA: TGTGCCAGCAGCCTGGGACAGGGGGCAGATACGCAGTATTTT. Protein sequence: CASSLGQGADTQYF.

This clone has a handful of counts. The genes are TRBV7-7 and TRBJ2-1, with a possible D match to TRBD2 (6 bases). Per the germline V gene, CDR1 is SSHAT and CDR2 is FNYEAQ (reference sequence). The length of the CDR3 is 16 residues. Trimming removed 2 bases from V and 0 bases from J, with 11 bases in between. The CDR3 bases are TGTGCCAGCAGCTTATATGTGACTAGCTCCTACAATGAGCAGTTCTTC. Its protein is CASSLYVTSSYNEQFF.

This clone was picked up one time. The chain carries TRBV2 and TRBJ2-3, with TRBD2 identical over 9 bases. The ends lost 8 bases at V and 4 bases at J; junction bases unmatched: 10. The CDR3 totals 15 residues. The germline gives CDR1 SNHLY, CDR2 FYNNEI. CDR3: CASRGRGGAADTQYF. The CDR3 DNA reads TGTGCCAGCCGGGGTCGCGGGGGGGCTGCAGATACGCAGTATTTT.

The rearrangement joins TRBV6-5 to TRBJ1-6; maybe TRBD1 (6 bases). The CDR3 sequence is 15 residues long. Germline V CDR1 and CDR2: MNHEY, SVGAGI. V was shortened by 6 bases and J by 8 bases, with 17 bases between the two germline ends. CDR3: CASRAPGTPYSPLHF. CDR3 sequence (DNA): TGTGCCAGCAGGGCGCCCGGGACACCATATTCACCCCTCCACTTT.

Only a few counts were recorded for this clone. The rearrangement uses TRBV19 and TRBJ1-3, with D possibly being TRBD1 (5 bases). This CDR3 region has 16 residues. Trimming stripped 2 bases from V and 7 bases from J, with 18 bases between. CDR1 is LNHDA and CDR2 is SQIVND in the germline V gene (reference sequence). This CDR3 is CASSIPPTDLKNTIYF. CDR3 sequence (DNA): TGTGCCAGTAGTATACCACCGACAGACCTCAAGAACACCATATATTTT.